This T cell receptor (beta chain) was documented in a study of blood T cell repertoires in COVID-19. Study as a whole: Acute-phase and convalescent COVID-19 samples originated in the United States, Italy and Spain. PBMCs, B-cell-depleted T cells, or T cells provided the cDNA or gDNA that made up the material.

This CDR3 is 16 amino acids long. Germline-derived CDR1 and CDR2 are SGHAT and FQDESV (reference sequence). V shed 3 bases and J shed 9 bases, with 18 bases lying between them. Authors' analysis steps: Amplification with reference gene primers provided the estimates of nucleated cell counts. The repertoire was sequenced with immunoSEQ multiplex PCR; TCRdb's copy has only in-frame clones and lacks some. V and J calls and clone size are as listed in that table; D and trimming were resolved from the DNA. The data hold hundreds of thousands of clones, with about four fifths observed a single time. The chain couples TRBV11-1 to TRBJ1-6, with D possibly TRBD1 on 5 matching bases. The sequence derives from a woman older than 75 with acute or convalescent COVID-19. Specimen: peripheral blood. This CDR3 is CASSFNQLRGGSPLHF. For the CDR3, the DNA is TGTGCCAGCAGCTTCAACCAACTGCGGGGGGGTTCACCCCTCCACTTT.